One sample yielded the 22 T cell receptor beta chains listed below, sequenced in a study of CD8+ T cells in alopecia areata. Treatment in this sample: oral pan-JAK inhibitor, 5-10 mg twice daily. Sequencing templates came from extracted RNA that was reverse transcribed into cDNA. TCRdb's table, derived via immunoSEQ multiplex PCR, lists solely in-frame clones and lacks some. In the table there are about 120,000 clones, 53% of which are singletons. Sequencing was performed on CD4+ T cells sorted from blood, taken at week 4, from a patient treated with tofacitinib. The receptors were gathered from a human donor with alopecia areata.

This chain links TRBV27 with TRBJ2-3, with TRBD2 matching 7 bases. The length of the CDR3 is 17 residues. Germline loops: CDR1 MNHEY, CDR2 SMNVEV (reference sequence). After removal of 0 bases from V and 8 bases from J, the junction contained 14 bases not matched to a gene. CDR3 sequence: CASSLSASGWRTGTQYF. DNA of the CDR3: TGTGCCAGCAGTTTATCGGCTAGCGGATGGAGGACGGGTACGCAGTATTTT.

J is TRBJ1-6 and V is TRBV30; the match to TRBD1 covers 12 bases. Germline CDR1 GTSNPN, CDR2 SVGIG (reference sequence). V lost 3 bases to trimming and J lost 9 bases; unmatched junction nucleotides: 3. The CDR3 spans 14 residues. The CDR3 DNA reads as TGTGCCTGGAGCCCGGGACAGGGGGCTTCACCCCTCCACTTT. This encodes CAWSPGQGASPLHF. Based on the CDR3 plus reference TRBV30 and TRBJ1-6, the full variable domain is SQTIHQWPATLVQPVGSPLSLECTVEGTSNPNLYWYRQAAGRGLQLLFYSVGIGQISSEVPQNLSASRPQDRQFILSSKKLLLSDSGFYLCAWSPGQGASPLHFGNGTRLTVT.

V and J are TRBV15 and TRBJ2-5, with D unclear. This CDR3 is 16 amino acids long. Trimming took off 0 bases at V and 5 bases at J, with 16 bases between the two ends. CDR1 and CDR2 from the germline V gene are LNHNV and YYDKDF (reference sequence). This CDR3 is CATSRDLGSTRETQYF. The DNA of the CDR3 is TGTGCCACCAGCAGAGATCTAGGGTCAACGCGGGAGACCCAGTACTTC.

This rearrangement joins TRBV5-6 to TRBJ1-5; TRBD1 aligns across 7 bases. Trimming removed 0 bases from V and 7 bases from J; junction bases left unmatched: 4. In germline, CDR1 is SGHDT, CDR2 YYEEEE. The CDR3 loop spans 14 amino acids. CDR3 amino acids: CASSLGEGGQPQHF. Here the CDR3 DNA reads TGTGCCAGCAGCTTGGGGGAAGGGGGCCAGCCCCAGCATTTT.

This clone was picked up a small number of times. The DNA of the CDR3 is TGCGCCAGCAGCCCGGACAGGGGCGGTGTGGAGACCCAGTACTTC. Translated, it gives CASSPDRGGVETQYF. The genes are TRBV5-1 and TRBJ2-5, with 9 bases lining up with TRBD1. The germline V gene encodes CDR1 SGHRS and CDR2 YFSETQ. V shed 4 bases, J shed 5 bases, and the junction held 9 bases outside the gene matches. The CDR3 has 15 residues.

The chain combines TRBV5-1 with TRBJ2-7; 8 nucleotides align to TRBD2. The ends lost 2 bases at V and 5 bases at J; junction bases unmatched: 6. The CDR3 runs to 14 residues. Looked up from germline, CDR1 is SGHRS and CDR2 is YFSETQ. The CDR3 reads CASSLREGRDEQYF. DNA of the CDR3: TGCGCCAGCAGCTTACGGGAGGGCCGGGACGAGCAGTACTTC.

The V gene is TRBV4-1, the J gene TRBJ2-5, with 7 positions matching TRBD2. CDR1 is MGHRA and CDR2 is YSYEKL in the germline V gene. The CDR3 has 14 amino acids. V dropped 4 bases and J dropped 2; count of bases not matched to a gene: 4. The CDR3 DNA sequence: TGCGCCAGCAGCCTTGGGACTATTCAAGAGACCCAGTACTTC. Translation: CASSLGTIQETQYF.

The rearrangement joins TRBV30 to TRBJ1-6, with 7 bases lining up with TRBD1. Germline CDR1 GTSNPN, CDR2 SVGIG (reference sequence). Trimming took 8 bases from V and 14 from J; bases not matched to a gene: 18. The CDR3 extends over 14 amino acids. The CDR3 sequence: CAATHGTASSTLHF. The DNA of the CDR3 is TGTGCCGCTACCCATGGGACAGCCTCTTCGACCCTCCACTTT.

The rearrangement uses TRBV30 and TRBJ2-2, with D possibly TRBD2 on 5 matching bases. V was shortened by 0 bases and J by 8 bases, with 16 bases between the two germline ends. This CDR3 region has 15 residues. The germline CDR1 and CDR2 sequences are GTSNPN and SVGIG (reference sequence). The CDR3 region is CAWSVREPPWGELFF. CDR3 sequence (DNA): TGTGCCTGGAGTGTAAGGGAGCCCCCCTGGGGGGAGCTGTTTTTT.

This chain joins TRBV30 and TRBJ2-7; 7 nucleotides align to TRBD1. J gave up 2 bases and V 2 bases, and 6 bases lay outside the gene matches. The CDR3 contains 14 residues. CDR1 is GTSNPN and CDR2 is SVGIG in the germline V gene (reference sequence). The CDR3 reads CAWSLIGTAYEQYF. The DNA for the CDR3 is TGTGCCTGGAGTCTAATAGGGACAGCCTACGAGCAGTACTTC.

This chain joins TRBV20-1 and TRBJ1-2; D unresolved. V gave up 4 bases and J gave up 5 bases, with 8 bases separating them. Germline CDR1 reads DFQATT; CDR2 reads SNEGSKA (reference sequence). The CDR3 extends over 11 amino acids. The CDR3 loop is CSATDLYGYTF. DNA of the CDR3: TGCAGTGCTACCGACTTATATGGCTACACCTTC.

V gene TRBV30 combines with J gene TRBJ1-5; D is unresolved. V was trimmed by 1 base and J by 2 bases, leaving 12 bases between them. Per the germline V gene, CDR1 is GTSNPN and CDR2 is SVGIG (reference sequence). There are 15 residues in the CDR3. Written as DNA, the CDR3 is TGTGCCTGGAGTGCCCCCCACGGGCGCAATCAGCCCCAGCATTTT. Amino acid sequence: CAWSAPHGRNQPQHF.

J is TRBJ2-7 and V is TRBV5-4; 11 positions match TRBD2. This CDR3 is 17 amino acids long. The ends lost 2 bases at V and 5 bases at J; junction bases unmatched: 12. The germline CDR1 and CDR2 sequences are SGHNT and YYREEE (reference sequence). CDR3 coding DNA: TGTGCCAGCAGCTTAACGAAATTAGCGGGGGGGCCCCACGAGCAGTACTTC. It yields the protein CASSLTKLAGGPHEQYF.

This clone appeared a few times. The chain has TRBV4-1 and TRBJ2-6; D is ambiguous. The V gene lost 4 bases and the J gene lost 1 base, with 8 bases spanning the gap. Germline V lookup: CDR1 MGHRA, CDR2 YSYEKL. The length of the CDR3 is 15 residues. The chain's CDR3 is CASSPIMSGANVLTF. CDR3 nucleotides: TGCGCCAGCAGCCCGATTATGTCTGGGGCCAACGTCCTGACTTTC.

The chain joins TRBV6-5 to TRBJ2-5; D is ambiguous. Germline V CDR1 and CDR2: MNHEY, SVGAGI. V lost 0 bases and J lost 1, with 9 bases in between. The CDR3 consists of 15 residues. CDR3 residues: CASSYSTKGQETQYF. CDR3 coding DNA: TGTGCCAGCAGTTACTCCACTAAAGGCCAAGAGACCCAGTACTTC.

This clone was detected a few times. The V gene is TRBV10-3, the J gene TRBJ1-2; D gene unclear. V was clipped by 4 bases and J by 0 bases, with 6 bases between them. The CDR3 is made up of 13 amino acids. Per the germline V gene, CDR1 is ENHRY and CDR2 is SYGVKD. The CDR3 DNA reads TGTGCCATCAGTGGCGGGACTAACTATGGCTACACCTTC. Protein sequence: CAISGGTNYGYTF.

This clone was picked up a small number of times. This rearrangement joins TRBV29-1 to TRBJ2-1; no reliable D call. The germline CDR1 and CDR2 sequences are SQVTM and ANQGSEA. V lost 7 bases and J 3 bases, leaving 10 bases between the germline ends. This CDR3 is 12 amino acids long. Written as DNA, the CDR3 is TGCAGCGGTGATCAGGTCTACAATGAGCAGTTCTTC. Its protein is CSGDQVYNEQFF.

The rearrangement uses TRBV28 and TRBJ1-4, with a tentative D call TRBD1 (6 bases). CDR1 is MDHEN and CDR2 is SYDVKM in the germline V gene. There are 13 residues in the CDR3. V was pared by 5 bases and J by 5 bases, with 9 bases between. CDR3 sequence reads: CASSLGQNEKLFF. The CDR3 coding sequence is TGTGCCAGCAGTCTAGGACAGAATGAAAAACTGTTTTTT.

This chain connects TRBV23-1 to TRBJ2-2; D assignment may be TRBD1 or TRBD2 (5 bases each). TRBV23-1 is an ORF, with its function uncertain. The CDR3 has 14 amino acids. Trimming pared 3 bases from V and 5 bases from J, leaving 10 bases between. The CDR3 sequence: CASSQPWGTGELFF. In DNA, the CDR3 is TGCGCCAGCAGTCAGCCCTGGGGGACCGGGGAGCTGTTTTTT.

J is TRBJ2-3 and V is TRBV5-1, with 10 bases matching TRBD2. The CDR3 consists of 16 residues. V lost 7 bases and J lost 3; bases outside the gene matches: 11. Germline-derived CDR1 and CDR2 are SGHRS and YFSETQ. The CDR3 bases are TGCGCCAGCGCTAGGAGGGCTAGCGGGAGTACAGATACGCAGTATTTT. Amino acid sequence: CASARRASGSTDTQYF.

The gene calls are TRBV25-1 and TRBJ2-4; tentative D call: TRBD2 (6 bases). The CDR3 has 14 amino acids. V was trimmed by 0 bases and J by 9 bases, leaving 12 bases between them. CDR1 is MGHDK and CDR2 is SYGVNS in the germline V gene. For the CDR3, the DNA is TGTGCCAGCAGTGAATATAGAACTAGCAGCATTCAGTACTTC. Encoded protein: CASSEYRTSSIQYF.

The chain links TRBV9 to TRBJ2-5, with 7 bases aligning to TRBD1. Germline V lookup: CDR1 SGDLS, CDR2 YYNGEE. After removal of 3 bases from V and 5 bases from J, the junction contained 16 bases not matched to a gene. CDR3 length: 17 residues. CDR3 amino acids: CASSGGLGGPLRETQYF. CDR3 sequence (DNA): TGTGCCAGCAGCGGGGGTCTAGGGGGCCCCCTTAGGGAGACCCAGTACTTC.